The 8 T cell receptor beta chains below were found in one sample sequenced in a study of shared clonotypes between healthy human individuals. Repertoires were generated with immunoSEQ multiplex PCR, while TCRdb's copy carries only in-frame clones and drops some. The profile shows some 2,100,000 clones, 90% to 95% of them singletons. Terminally differentiated effector memory CD45RA+ cells were excluded by CCR7 positive selection of CD45RO-negative cells. Sequencing input: naive CD8+ T cells from PBMCs. These receptors were taken from a young man in good health. Some clones in this sample may be carry-over from other donors' samples.

The chain joins TRBV6-1 to TRBJ1-1; D possibly corresponds to TRBD1 (5 bases). Germline values: CDR1 MNHNS, CDR2 SASEGT. Trimming shortened V by 1 base and J by 6 bases, and 18 bases separated the two germline ends. CDR3 size: 16 residues. The CDR3 spells CASSEDPGDGLAEAFF. Written as DNA, the CDR3 is TGTGCCAGCAGTGAAGACCCCGGGGACGGGTTGGCTGAAGCTTTCTTT.

This sequence joins TRBV19 and TRBJ1-1, with no clear D. Germline V gene lookup returns CDR1 LNHDA and CDR2 SQIVND (reference sequence). The V end was cut by 0 bases, the J end by 4 bases, with 9 bases between. This CDR3 spans 14 amino acids. This chain's CDR3 is CASSIDLEGTEAFF. CDR3 sequence (DNA): TGTGCCAGTAGTATAGATCTCGAGGGCACTGAAGCTTTCTTT.

This clone was found once. In the same sample, other DNA sequences code for this CDR3. The rearrangement links TRBV27 to TRBJ1-5, with D unresolved. CDR1 MNHEY and CDR2 SMNVEV come from the germline V gene (reference sequence). The germline V and J ends were trimmed by 2 bases and 4 bases, with 9 bases remaining between them. CDR3 size: 14 residues. This CDR3 reads CASSLRSGNQPQHF. CDR3 nucleotide sequence: TGTGCCAGCAGTTTAAGGAGCGGTAATCAGCCCCAGCATTTT.

A single count supports this clone. The J gene is TRBJ1-4, the V gene TRBV4-1; TRBD1 is a possible D gene (5 bases). Germline CDR1 reads MGHRA; CDR2 reads YSYEKL. The CDR3 is 15 amino acids. With 0 bases removed from V and 3 bases from J, the gap between germline ends came to 8 bases. This chain's CDR3 is CASSQETGSNEKLFF. CDR3 nucleotide sequence: TGCGCCAGCAGCCAAGAAACAGGATCTAATGAAAAACTGTTTTTT.

V is TRBV27 and J is TRBJ2-7; 11 nucleotides line up with TRBD2. Trimming took 5 bases from V and 6 from J; bases not matched to a gene: 9. This CDR3 contains 15 residues. CDR1 and CDR2 from the germline V gene are MNHEY and SMNVEV (reference sequence). The CDR3 here is CASSPLAGGPVEQYF. DNA of the CDR3: TGTGCCAGCAGTCCTTTAGCGGGAGGGCCGGTCGAGCAGTACTTC.

The chain carries TRBV6-1 and TRBJ2-1; TRBD2 matches 9 bases. The V gene end was trimmed by 6 bases and the J gene end by 5 bases; junction bases not matched to a gene: 2. Per the germline V gene, CDR1 is MNHNS and CDR2 is SASEGT. The CDR3 extends over 13 amino acids. CDR3 in DNA: TGTGCCAGCAGCCTAGCGGGAAACAATGAGCAGTTCTTC. Translating it yields CASSLAGNNEQFF.

The chain recombines TRBV7-9 with TRBJ1-2; D possibly corresponds to TRBD1 (5 bases). The CDR3 extends over 16 amino acids. The V and J ends lost 3 bases and 8 bases respectively, with 22 bases between them. Germline-derived CDR1 and CDR2 are SEHNR and FQNEAQ (reference sequence). The CDR3 sequence: CASSFPPIPWGDGYTF. In DNA, the CDR3 is TGTGCCAGCAGCTTTCCCCCTATACCTTGGGGGGACGGCTACACCTTC.

This clone was detected once. The genes are TRBV29-1 and TRBJ1-5; a weak D match, TRBD1 (5 bases). V was shortened by 0 bases and J by 2 bases, with 11 bases between the two germline ends. This CDR3 region has 15 residues. The germline gives CDR1 SQVTM, CDR2 ANQGSEA. CDR3 nucleotides: TGCAGCGTTGAAGACCCAGGGAGTGGCAATCAGCCCCAGCATTTT. Residues: CSVEDPGSGNQPQHF.